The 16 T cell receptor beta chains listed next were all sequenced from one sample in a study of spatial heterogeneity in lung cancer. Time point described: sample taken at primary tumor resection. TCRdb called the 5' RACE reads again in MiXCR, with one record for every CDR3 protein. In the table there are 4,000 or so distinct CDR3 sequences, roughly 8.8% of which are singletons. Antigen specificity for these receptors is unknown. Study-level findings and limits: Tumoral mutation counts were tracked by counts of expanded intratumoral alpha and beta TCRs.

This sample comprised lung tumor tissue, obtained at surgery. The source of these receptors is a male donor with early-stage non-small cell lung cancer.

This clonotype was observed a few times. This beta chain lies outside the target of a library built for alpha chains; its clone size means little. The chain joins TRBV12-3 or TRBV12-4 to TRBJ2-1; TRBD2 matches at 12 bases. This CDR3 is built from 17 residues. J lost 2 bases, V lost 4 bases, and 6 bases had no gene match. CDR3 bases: TGTGCCAGCAGTTCCCCTAGCGGGGGGGCCCCCTACAATGAGCAGTTCTTC. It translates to CASSSPSGGAPYNEQFF.

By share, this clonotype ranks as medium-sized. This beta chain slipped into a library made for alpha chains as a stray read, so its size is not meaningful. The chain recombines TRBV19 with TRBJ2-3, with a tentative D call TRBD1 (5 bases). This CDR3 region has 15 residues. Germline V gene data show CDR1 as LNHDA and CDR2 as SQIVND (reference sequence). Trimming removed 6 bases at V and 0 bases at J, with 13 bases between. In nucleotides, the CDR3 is TGTGCCAGTAGGGACCGTCAGGGCAGCACAGATACGCAGTATTTT. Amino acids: CASRDRQGSTDTQYF.

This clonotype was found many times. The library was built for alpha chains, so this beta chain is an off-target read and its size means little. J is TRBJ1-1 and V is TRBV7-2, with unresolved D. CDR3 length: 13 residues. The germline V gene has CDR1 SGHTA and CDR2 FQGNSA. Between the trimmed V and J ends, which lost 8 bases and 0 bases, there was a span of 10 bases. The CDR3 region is CASRQTMNTEAFF. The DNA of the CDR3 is TGTGCCAGCCGTCAGACAATGAACACTGAAGCTTTCTTT.

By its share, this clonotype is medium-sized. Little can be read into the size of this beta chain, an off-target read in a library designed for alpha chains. The CDR3 here is CASNGGGTDTQYF. The CDR3 DNA is TGTGCCAGCAACGGGGGGGGCACAGATACGCAGTATTTT. V is TRBV28 and J is TRBJ2-3, with 8 nucleotides matching TRBD2. V trimming: 7 bases; J trimming: 1 base; junction bases outside the gene matches: 1. CDR3 length: 13 amino acids. Germline CDR1 reads MDHEN; CDR2 reads SYDVKM.

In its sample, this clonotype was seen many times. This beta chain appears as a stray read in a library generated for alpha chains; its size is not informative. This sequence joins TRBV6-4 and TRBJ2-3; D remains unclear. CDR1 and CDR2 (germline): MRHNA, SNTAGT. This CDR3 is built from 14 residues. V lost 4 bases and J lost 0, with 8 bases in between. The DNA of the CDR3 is TGTGCCAGCAGTGCTATGGCTAGCACAGATACGCAGTATTTT. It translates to CASSAMASTDTQYF.

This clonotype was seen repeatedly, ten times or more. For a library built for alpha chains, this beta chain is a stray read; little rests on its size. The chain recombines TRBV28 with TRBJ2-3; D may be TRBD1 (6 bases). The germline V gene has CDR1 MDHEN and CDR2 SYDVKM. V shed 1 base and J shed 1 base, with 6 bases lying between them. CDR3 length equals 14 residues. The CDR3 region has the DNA TGTGCCAGCAGTTTATCAGGGGGCACAGATACGCAGTATTTT. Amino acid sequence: CASSLSGGTDTQYF.

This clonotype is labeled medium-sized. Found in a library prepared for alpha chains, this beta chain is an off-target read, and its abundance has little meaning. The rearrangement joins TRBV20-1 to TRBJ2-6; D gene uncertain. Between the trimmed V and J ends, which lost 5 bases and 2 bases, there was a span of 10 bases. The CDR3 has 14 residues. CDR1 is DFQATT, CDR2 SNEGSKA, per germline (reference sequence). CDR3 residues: CSAPTAPGANVLTF. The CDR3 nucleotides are TGCAGTGCTCCGACGGCCCCTGGGGCCAACGTCCTGACTTTC.

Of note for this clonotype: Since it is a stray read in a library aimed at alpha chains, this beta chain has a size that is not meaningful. CDR3: CASSPSTEETQYF. The DNA for the CDR3 is TGTGCCAGCTCACCGTCCACCGAAGAGACCCAGTACTTC. The gene calls are TRBV18 and TRBJ2-5; unclear D gene. V shed 3 bases and J shed 3 bases, with 8 bases lying between them. There are 13 residues in the CDR3. Germline lookup yields CDR1 KGHSH and CDR2 LQKENI.

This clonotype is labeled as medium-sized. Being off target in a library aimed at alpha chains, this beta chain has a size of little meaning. The CDR3, as DNA: TGTGCCAGCAGCCCTATGTGGGGGACAGATGACCAAGAGACCCAGTACTTC. It is translated as CASSPMWGTDDQETQYF. This chain joins TRBV28 and TRBJ2-5; 7 nucleotides align to TRBD1. The V segment lost 6 bases and the J segment 0 bases; nucleotides outside the gene matches: 13. The CDR3 contains 17 residues. Germline values: CDR1 MDHEN, CDR2 SYDVKM. Looking up the rest from reference TRBV28 and TRBJ2-5 gives the full variable domain: DVKVTQSSRYLVKRTGEKVFLECVQDMDHENMFWYRQDPGLGLRLIYFSYDVKMKEKGDIPEGYSVSREKKERFSLILESASTNQTSMYLCASSPMWGTDDQETQYFGPGTRLLVL.

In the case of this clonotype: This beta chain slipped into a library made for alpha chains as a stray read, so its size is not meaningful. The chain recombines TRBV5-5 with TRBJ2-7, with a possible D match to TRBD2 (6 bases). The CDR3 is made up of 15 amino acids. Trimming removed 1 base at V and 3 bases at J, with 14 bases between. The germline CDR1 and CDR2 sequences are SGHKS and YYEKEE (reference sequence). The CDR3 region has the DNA TGTGCCAGCAGCTTGATCGAAGCGGGTGACTACGAGCAGTACTTC. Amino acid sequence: CASSLIEAGDYEQYF.

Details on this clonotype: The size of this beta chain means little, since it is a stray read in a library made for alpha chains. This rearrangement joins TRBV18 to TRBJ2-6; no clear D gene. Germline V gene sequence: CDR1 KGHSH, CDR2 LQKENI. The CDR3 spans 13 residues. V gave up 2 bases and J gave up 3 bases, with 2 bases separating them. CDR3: CASSPVGANVLTF. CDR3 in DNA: TGTGCCAGCTCACCAGTTGGGGCCAACGTCCTGACTTTC.

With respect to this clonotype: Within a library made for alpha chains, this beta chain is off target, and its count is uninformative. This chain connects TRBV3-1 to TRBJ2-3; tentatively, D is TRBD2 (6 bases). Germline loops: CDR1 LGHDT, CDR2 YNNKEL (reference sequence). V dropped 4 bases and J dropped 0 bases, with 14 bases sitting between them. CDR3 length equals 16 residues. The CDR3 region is CASSPGTRQSTDTQYF. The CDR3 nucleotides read TGTGCCAGCAGCCCCGGGACTCGACAGAGCACAGATACGCAGTATTTT.

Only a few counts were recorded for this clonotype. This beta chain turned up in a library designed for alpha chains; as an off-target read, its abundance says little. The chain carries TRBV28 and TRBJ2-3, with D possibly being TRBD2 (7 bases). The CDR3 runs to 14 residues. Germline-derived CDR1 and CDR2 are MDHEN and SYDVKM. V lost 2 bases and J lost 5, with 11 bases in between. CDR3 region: CASSLGGAGDTQYF. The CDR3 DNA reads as TGTGCCAGCAGTTTAGGGGGGGCAGGAGATACGCAGTATTTT.

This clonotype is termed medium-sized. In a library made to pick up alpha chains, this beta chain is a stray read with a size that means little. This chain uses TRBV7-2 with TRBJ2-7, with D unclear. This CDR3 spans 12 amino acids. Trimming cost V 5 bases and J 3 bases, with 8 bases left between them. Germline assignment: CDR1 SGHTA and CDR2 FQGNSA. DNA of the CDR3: TGTGCCAGCAGCCGGGTGGACTACGAGCAGTACTTC. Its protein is CASSRVDYEQYF.

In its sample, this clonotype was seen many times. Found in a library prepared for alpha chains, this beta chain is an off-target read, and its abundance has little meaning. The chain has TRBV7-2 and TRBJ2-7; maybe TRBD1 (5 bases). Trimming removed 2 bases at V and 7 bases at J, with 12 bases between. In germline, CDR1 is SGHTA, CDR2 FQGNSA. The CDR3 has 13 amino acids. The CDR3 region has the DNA TGTGCCAGCAGCTTATTCAGGGCTGAAGAGCAGTACTTC. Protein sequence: CASSLFRAEEQYF.

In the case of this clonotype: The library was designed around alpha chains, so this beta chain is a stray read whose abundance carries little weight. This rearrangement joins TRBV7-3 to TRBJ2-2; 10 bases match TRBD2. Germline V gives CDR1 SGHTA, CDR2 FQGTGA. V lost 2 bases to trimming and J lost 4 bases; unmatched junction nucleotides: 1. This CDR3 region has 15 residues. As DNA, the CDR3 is TGTGCCAGCAGCTTATCTAGCGGGAGCACCGGGGAGCTGTTTTTT. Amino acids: CASSLSSGSTGELFF.